This TCR beta chain was recorded in a study of T cell responses to AZD1222 COVID-19 vaccine. The study, taken as a whole, reports: Clonal diversity may have been underestimated, and the donors were mostly white British, with more females than males. Spike-specific TCR breadth and depth rose after two AZD1222 doses.

This clone was counted between two and nine times. Its target is not known. Other DNA sequences of this sample code for an identical CDR3. Sequencing used immunoSEQ multiplex PCR; TCRdb keeps in-frame clones, though not all of them. The table includes approximately 150,000 clones, 92% detected once. V gave up 6 bases and J gave up 5 bases; unmatched junction bases: 3. There are 14 residues in the CDR3. Per the germline V gene, CDR1 is LNHDA and CDR2 is SQIVND (reference sequence). Sequenced material: peripheral blood, taken 28 days after the second AZD1222 dose. The receptor was derived from an adult who received the AZD1222 COVID-19 vaccine. The chain joins TRBV19 to TRBJ1-5; 11 bases map to TRBD1. CDR3 DNA: TGTGCCAGTAGAAAGGGACAGGGGGATCAGCCCCAGCATTTT. This encodes CASRKGQGDQPQHF.